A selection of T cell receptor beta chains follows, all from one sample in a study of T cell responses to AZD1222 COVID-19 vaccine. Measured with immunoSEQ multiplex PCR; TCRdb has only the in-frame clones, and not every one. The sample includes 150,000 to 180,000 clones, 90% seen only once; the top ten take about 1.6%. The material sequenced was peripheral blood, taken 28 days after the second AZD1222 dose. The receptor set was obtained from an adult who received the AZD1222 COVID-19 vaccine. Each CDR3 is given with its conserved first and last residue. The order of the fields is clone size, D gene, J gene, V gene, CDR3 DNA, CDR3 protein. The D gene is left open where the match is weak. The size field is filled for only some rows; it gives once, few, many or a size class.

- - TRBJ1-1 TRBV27 TGTGCCAGCAGCACCAACACTGAAGCTTTCTTT CASSTNTEAFF
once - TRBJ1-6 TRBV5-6 TGTGCCAGCAGCTCCCGTCGAAGCGGCAGCTGGGGTAATTCACCCCTCCACTTT CASSSRRSGSWGNSPLHF
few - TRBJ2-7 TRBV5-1 TGCGCCAGCAGCTTTTCCATGACAGGCTCCTACGAGCAGTACTTC CASSFSMTGSYEQYF
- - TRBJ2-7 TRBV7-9 TGTGCCAGCAGCTTAGGAACAGGGAGGTACGAGCAGTACTTC CASSLGTGRYEQYF
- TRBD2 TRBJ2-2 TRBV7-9 TGTGCCAGCAGCTTTGTCCCGGGACTAGTACCCGGGGAGCTGTTTTTT CASSFVPGLVPGELFF
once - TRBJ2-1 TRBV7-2 TGTGCCAGCAGCTTAGCGGGTGTCTCCTACAATGAGCAGTTCTTC CASSLAGVSYNEQFF
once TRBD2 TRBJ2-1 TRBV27 TGTGCCAGCGGACCACCTAGCGGGAGCACTGAGCAGTTCTTC CASGPPSGSTEQFF
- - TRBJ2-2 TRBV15 TGTGCCACCAGCCGGGCGGGGACGGGCACCGGGGAGCTGTTTTTT CATSRAGTGTGELFF
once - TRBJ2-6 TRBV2 TGTGCCAGCAGTGCCGGTTACTCTGGGGCCAACGTCCTGACTTTC CASSAGYSGANVLTF
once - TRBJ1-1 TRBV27 TGTGCCAGCAGTTACAGGGCTAGAGCCGAAGCTTTCTTT CASSYRARAEAFF
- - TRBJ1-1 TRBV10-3 TGTGCCATCAGGAACGGAGGGGACACTGAAGCTTTCTTT CAIRNGGDTEAFF
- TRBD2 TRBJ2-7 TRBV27 TGTGCCAGCAGTTCTAGCGGGAGTATCTACGAGCAGTACTTC CASSSSGSIYEQYF
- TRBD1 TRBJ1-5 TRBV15 TGTGCCACCAGCAGAGGGGGGGACAGGGACCAGCCCCAGCATTTT CATSRGGDRDQPQHF
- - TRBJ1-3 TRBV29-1 TGCAGCACCAGGGAGAGCTCTGGAAACACCATATATTTT CSTRESSGNTIYF
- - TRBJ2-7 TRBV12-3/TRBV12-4 TGTGCCAGCAGCCGGGGATACGAGCAGTACTTC CASSRGYEQYF
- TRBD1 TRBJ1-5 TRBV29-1 TGCAGCGTTGTTACAGGGGGCAATCAGCCCCAGCATTTT CSVVTGGNQPQHF
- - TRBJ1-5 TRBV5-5 TGTGCCAGCAGCCCGGTGGGGAATCAGCCCCAGCATTTT CASSPVGNQPQHF
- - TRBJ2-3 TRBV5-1 TGCGCCAGCAGCTTCCAGACTGGCACAGATACGCAGTATTTT CASSFQTGTDTQYF
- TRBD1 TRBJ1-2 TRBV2 TGTGCCAGCAGTCCACAGGGGATCTATGGCTACACCTTC CASSPQGIYGYTF
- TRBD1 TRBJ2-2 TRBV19 TGTGCCAGTAGTATTGCGGGACAGGGTCGCACCGGGGAGCTGTTTTTT CASSIAGQGRTGELFF
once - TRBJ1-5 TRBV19 TGTGCCAGTAGTAGGACAGTATATAGCAATCAGCCCCAGCATTTT CASSRTVYSNQPQHF
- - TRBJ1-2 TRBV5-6 TGTGCCAGCAGTTTGGCCGACTACAGGGAAGACTTC CASSLADYREDF
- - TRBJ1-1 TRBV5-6 TGTGCCTCGGGTCGGGGTTGGACTGAAGCTTTCTTT CASGRGWTEAFF
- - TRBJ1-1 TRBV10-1 TGCGCCAGCAGTGATAAGGGTAACACTGAAGCTTTCTTT CASSDKGNTEAFF